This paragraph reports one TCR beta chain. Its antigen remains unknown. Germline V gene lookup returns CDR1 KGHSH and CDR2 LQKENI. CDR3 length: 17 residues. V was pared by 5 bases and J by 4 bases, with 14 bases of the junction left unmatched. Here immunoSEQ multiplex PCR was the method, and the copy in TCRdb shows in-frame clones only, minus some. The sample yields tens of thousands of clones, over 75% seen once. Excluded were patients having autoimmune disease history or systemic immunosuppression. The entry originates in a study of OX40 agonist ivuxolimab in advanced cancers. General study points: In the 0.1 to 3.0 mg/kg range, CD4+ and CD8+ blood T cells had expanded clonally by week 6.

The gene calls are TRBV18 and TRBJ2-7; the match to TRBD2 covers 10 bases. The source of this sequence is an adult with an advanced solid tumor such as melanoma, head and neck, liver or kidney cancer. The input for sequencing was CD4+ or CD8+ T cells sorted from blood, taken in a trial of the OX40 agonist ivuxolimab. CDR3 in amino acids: CASSLGLAGVLEYEQYF. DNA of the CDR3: TGTGCCAGCTCATTAGGGCTAGCGGGAGTTTTAGAGTACGAGCAGTACTTC.